The sequence of this T cell receptor beta chain was determined in a study of blood T cell repertoires in COVID-19. Study-level background: Samples taken during acute and convalescent COVID-19 were collected in the United States, Italy and Spain. In each case, the material was cDNA or gDNA derived from T cells, B-cell-depleted T cells, or PBMCs.

In the original workflow: From reference gene primer amplification, estimates of nucleated cell counts were derived. Some clones are missing from TCRdb's copy, which holds only in-frame ones; the method was immunoSEQ multiplex PCR. That table is the source of V, J and clone size, and D and trimming were worked out from the DNA. The sample holds some 120,000 clones, under 85% seen once. This clone was observed a handful of times. In germline, CDR1 is SGDLS, CDR2 YYNGEE. Trimming at V came to 2 bases and at J to 10 bases, leaving 4 bases not matched to a gene. CDR3 length: 14 amino acids. This rearrangement joins TRBV9 to TRBJ2-1, with TRBD2 matching over 12 bases. The TCR originated in a man in his 60s with acute or convalescent COVID-19. The material sequenced was peripheral blood. CDR3 sequence: CASSVETSGREQFF. The DNA of the CDR3 is TGTGCCAGCAGCGTCGAAACTAGCGGGAGGGAGCAGTTCTTC.